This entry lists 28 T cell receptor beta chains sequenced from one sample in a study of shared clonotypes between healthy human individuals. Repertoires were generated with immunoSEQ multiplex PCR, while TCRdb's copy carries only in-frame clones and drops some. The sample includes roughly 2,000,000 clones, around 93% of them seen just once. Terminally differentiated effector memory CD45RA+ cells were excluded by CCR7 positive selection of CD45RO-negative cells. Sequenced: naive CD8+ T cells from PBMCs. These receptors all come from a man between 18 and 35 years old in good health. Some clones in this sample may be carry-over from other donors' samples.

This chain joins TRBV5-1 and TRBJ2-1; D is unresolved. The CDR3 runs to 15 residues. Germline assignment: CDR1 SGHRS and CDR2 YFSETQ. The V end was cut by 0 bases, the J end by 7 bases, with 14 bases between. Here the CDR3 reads CASSLESLLGNEQFF. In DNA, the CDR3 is TGCGCCAGCAGCTTGGAAAGCCTCTTGGGAAATGAGCAGTTCTTC.

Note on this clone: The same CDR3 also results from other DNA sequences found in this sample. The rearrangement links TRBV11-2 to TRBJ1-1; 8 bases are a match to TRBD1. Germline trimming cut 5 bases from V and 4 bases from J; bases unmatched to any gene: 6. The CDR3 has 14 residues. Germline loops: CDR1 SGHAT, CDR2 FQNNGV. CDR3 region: CASSPTGAGTEAFF. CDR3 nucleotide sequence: TGTGCCAGCAGCCCGACAGGGGCTGGCACTGAAGCTTTCTTT.

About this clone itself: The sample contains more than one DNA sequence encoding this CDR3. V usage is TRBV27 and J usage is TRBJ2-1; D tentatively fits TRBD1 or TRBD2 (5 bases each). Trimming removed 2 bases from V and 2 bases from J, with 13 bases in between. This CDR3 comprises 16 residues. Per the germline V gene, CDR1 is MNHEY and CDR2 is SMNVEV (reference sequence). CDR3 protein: CASSLSSGRTYNEQFF. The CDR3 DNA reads TGTGCCAGCAGTTTAAGTTCAGGGAGAACCTACAATGAGCAGTTCTTC.

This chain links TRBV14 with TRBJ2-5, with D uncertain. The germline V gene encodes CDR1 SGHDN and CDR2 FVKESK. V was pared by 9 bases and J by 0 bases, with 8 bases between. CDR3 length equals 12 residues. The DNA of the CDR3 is TGTGCCAGTGGACGGTACCAAGAGACCCAGTACTTC. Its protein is CASGRYQETQYF. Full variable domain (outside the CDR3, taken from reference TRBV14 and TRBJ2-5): EAGVTQFPSHSVIEKGQTVTLRCDPISGHDNLYWYRRVMGKEIKFLLHFVKESKQDESGMPNNRFLAERTGGTYSTLKVQPAELEDSGVYFCASGRYQETQYFGPGTRLLVL.

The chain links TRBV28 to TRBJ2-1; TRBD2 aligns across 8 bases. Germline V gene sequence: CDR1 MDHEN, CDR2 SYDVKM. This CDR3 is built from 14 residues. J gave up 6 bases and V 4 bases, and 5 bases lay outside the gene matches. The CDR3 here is CASSSTSERNEQFF. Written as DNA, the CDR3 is TGTGCCAGCAGTTCGACTAGCGAGCGCAATGAGCAGTTCTTC.

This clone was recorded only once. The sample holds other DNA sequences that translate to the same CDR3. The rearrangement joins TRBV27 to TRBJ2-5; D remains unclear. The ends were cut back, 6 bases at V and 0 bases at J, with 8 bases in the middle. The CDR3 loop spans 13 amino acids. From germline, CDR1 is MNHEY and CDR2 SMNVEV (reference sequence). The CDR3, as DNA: TGTGCCAGCAGACCTCCAAACCAAGAGACCCAGTACTTC. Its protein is CASRPPNQETQYF.

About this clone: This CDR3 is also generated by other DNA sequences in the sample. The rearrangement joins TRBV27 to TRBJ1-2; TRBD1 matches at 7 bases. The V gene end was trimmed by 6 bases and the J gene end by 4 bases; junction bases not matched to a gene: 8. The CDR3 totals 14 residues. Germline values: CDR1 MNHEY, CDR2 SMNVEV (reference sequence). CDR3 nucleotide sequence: TGTGCCAGCAGCCCAGGGGGGGGAGTCTATGGCTACACCTTC. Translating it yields CASSPGGGVYGYTF.

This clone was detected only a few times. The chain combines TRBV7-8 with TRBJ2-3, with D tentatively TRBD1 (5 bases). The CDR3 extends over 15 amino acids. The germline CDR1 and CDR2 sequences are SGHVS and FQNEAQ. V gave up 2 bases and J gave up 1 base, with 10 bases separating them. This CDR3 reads CASSLFPRGTDTQYF. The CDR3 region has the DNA TGTGCCAGCAGCTTATTTCCCAGGGGCACAGATACGCAGTATTTT.

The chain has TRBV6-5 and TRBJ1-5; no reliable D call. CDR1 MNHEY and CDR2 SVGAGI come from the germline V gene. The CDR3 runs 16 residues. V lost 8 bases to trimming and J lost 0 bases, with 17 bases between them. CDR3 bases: TGTGCCAGCGGTTTTGTCCCCGATTATAGCAATCAGCCCCAGCATTTT. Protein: CASGFVPDYSNQPQHF.

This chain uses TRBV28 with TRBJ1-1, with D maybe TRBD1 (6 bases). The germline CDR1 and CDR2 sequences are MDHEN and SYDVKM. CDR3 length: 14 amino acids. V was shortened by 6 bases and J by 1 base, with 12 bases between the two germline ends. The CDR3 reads CASRYTGRNTEAFF. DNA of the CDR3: TGTGCCAGCAGGTATACAGGGAGGAACACTGAAGCTTTCTTT.

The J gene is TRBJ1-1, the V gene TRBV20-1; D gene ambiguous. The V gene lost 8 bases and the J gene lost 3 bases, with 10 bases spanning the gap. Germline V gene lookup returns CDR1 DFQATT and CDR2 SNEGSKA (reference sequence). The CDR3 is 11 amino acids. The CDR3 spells CSTYSDTEAFF. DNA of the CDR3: TGCAGTACCTACTCTGACACTGAAGCTTTCTTT.

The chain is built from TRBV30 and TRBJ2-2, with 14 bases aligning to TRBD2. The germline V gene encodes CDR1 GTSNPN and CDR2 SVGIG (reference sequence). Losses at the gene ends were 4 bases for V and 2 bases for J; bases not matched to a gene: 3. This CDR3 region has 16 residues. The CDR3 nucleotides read TGTGCCTGGAAGGGACTAGCGGGAGCTAACACCGGGGAGCTGTTTTTT. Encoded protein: CAWKGLAGANTGELFF. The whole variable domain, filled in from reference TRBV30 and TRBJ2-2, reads SQTIHQWPATLVQPVGSPLSLECTVEGTSNPNLYWYRQAAGRGLQLLFYSVGIGQISSEVPQNLSASRPQDRQFILSSKKLLLSDSGFYLCAWKGLAGANTGELFFGEGSRLTVL.

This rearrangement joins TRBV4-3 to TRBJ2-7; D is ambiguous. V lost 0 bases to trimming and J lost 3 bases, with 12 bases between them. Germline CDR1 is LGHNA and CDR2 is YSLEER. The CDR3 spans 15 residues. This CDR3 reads CASSQEQEFRYEQYF. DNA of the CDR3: TGCGCCAGCAGCCAAGAGCAAGAATTTCGCTACGAGCAGTACTTC.

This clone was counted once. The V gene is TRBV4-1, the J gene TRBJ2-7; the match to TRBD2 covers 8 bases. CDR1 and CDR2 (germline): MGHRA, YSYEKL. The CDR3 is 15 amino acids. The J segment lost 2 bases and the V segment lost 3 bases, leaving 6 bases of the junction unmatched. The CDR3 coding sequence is TGCGCCAGCAGCCAGGGGCGGACTAGCCCCTACGAGCAGTACTTC. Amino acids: CASSQGRTSPYEQYF.

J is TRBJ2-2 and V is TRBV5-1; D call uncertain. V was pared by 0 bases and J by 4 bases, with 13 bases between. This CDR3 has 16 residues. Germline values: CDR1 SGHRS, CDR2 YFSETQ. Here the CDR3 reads CASSLEGSRSTGELFF. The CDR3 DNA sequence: TGCGCCAGCAGCTTGGAAGGTAGCAGAAGCACCGGGGAGCTGTTTTTT.

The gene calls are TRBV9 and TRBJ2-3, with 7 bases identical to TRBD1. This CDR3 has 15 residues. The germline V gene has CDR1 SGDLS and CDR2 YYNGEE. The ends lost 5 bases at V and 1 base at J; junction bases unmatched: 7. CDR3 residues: CASREGTVRTDTQYF. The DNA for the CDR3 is TGTGCCAGCAGGGAAGGGACAGTACGCACAGATACGCAGTATTTT. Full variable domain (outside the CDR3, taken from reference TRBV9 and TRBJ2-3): DSGVTQTPKHLITATGQRVTLRCSPRSGDLSVYWYQQSLDQGLQFLIQYYNGEERAKGNILERFSAQQFPDLHSELNLSSLELGDSALYFCASREGTVRTDTQYFGPGTRLTVL.

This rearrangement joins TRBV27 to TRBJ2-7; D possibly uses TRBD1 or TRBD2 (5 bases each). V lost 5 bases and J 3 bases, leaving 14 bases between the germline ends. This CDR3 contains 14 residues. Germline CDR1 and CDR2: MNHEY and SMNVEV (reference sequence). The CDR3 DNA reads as TGTGCCAGCAGTCCCCGGGACCTCTACTACGAGCAGTACTTC. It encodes CASSPRDLYYEQYF.

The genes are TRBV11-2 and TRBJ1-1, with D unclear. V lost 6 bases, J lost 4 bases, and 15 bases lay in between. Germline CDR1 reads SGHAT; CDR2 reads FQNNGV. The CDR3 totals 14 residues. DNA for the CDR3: TGTGCCAGCAGAATGGTTTTTGTGAGCACTGAAGCTTTCTTT. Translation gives CASRMVFVSTEAFF.

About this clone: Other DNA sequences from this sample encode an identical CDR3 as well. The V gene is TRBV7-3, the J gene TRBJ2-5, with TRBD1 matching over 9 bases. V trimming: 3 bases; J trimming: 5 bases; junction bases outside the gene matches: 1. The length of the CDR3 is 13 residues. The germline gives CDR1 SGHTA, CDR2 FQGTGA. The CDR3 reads CASSLDRGETQYF. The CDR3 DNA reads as TGTGCCAGCAGCTTGGACAGGGGTGAGACCCAGTACTTC. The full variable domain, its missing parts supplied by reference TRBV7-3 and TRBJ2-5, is GAGVSQTPSNKVTEKGKYVELRCDPISGHTALYWYRQSLGQGPEFLIYFQGTGAADDSGLPNDRFFAVRPEGSVSTLKIQRTERGDSAVYLCASSLDRGETQYFGPGTRLLVL.

The CDR3 here is CASSQGAGAYEQYF. CDR3 sequence (DNA): TGCGCCAGCAGCCAAGGTGCCGGTGCCTACGAGCAGTACTTC. The chain joins TRBV4-3 to TRBJ2-7, with unresolved D. The CDR3 has 14 amino acids. With 1 base removed from V and 2 bases from J, the gap between germline ends came to 9 bases. Germline V gives CDR1 LGHNA, CDR2 YSLEER.

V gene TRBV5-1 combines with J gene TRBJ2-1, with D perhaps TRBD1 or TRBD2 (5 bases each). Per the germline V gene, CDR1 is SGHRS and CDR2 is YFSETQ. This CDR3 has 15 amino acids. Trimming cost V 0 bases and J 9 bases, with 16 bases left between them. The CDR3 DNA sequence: TGCGCCAGCAGCTTGGCGATCTTGAGGGGCACTGAGCAGTTCTTC. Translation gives CASSLAILRGTEQFF. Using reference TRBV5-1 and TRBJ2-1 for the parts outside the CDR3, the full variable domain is KAGVTQTPRYLIKTRGQQVTLSCSPISGHRSVSWYQQTPGQGLQFLFEYFSETQRNKGNFPGRFSGRQFSNSRSEMNVSTLELGDSALYLCASSLAILRGTEQFFGPGTRLTVL.

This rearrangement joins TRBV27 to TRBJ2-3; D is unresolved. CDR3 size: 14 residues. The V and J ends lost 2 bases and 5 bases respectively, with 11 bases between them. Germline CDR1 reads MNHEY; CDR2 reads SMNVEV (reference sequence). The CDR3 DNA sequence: TGTGCCAGCAGTTTACGGACGTCCGGAGATACGCAGTATTTT. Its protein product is CASSLRTSGDTQYF.

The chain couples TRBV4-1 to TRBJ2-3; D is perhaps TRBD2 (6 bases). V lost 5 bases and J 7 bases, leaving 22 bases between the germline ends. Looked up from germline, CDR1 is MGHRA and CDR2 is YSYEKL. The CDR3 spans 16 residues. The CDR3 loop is CASSGVRGGPGNTQYF. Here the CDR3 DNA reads TGCGCCAGCAGCGGGGTGCGAGGAGGGCCAGGAAATACGCAGTATTTT.

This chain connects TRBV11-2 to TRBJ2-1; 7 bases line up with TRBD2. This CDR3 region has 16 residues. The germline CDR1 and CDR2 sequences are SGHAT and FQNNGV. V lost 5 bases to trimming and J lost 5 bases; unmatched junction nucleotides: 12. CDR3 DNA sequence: TGTGCCAGCAGCAGAGGGGCGCTAGCGGTCGACAATGAGCAGTTCTTC. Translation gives CASSRGALAVDNEQFF.

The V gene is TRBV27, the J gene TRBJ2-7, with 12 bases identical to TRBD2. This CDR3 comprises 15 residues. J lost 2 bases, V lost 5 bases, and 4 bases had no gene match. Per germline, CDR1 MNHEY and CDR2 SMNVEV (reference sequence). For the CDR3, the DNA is TGTGCCAGCAGTGTGACTAGCGGGAGACCCTACGAGCAGTACTTC. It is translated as CASSVTSGRPYEQYF.

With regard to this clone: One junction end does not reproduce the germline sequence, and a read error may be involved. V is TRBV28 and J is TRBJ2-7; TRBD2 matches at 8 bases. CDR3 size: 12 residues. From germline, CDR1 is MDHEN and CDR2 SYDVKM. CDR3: CASSPAGGDQHF. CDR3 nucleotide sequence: TGTGCCAGCAGCCCTGCCGGGGGGGACCAGCACTTC.

CDR3 sequence (DNA): TGTGCCAGCAGCGAAAACCCCACTTTGGTGTTGGGGATATGGGGCGGGACCCCCTCCTACGAGCAGTACTTC. Protein product: CASSENPTLVLGIWGGTPSYEQYF. The chain recombines TRBV28 with TRBJ2-7; D is possibly TRBD2 (6 bases). Germline V gene data show CDR1 as MDHEN and CDR2 as SYDVKM. V gave up 6 bases and J gave up 0 bases, with 42 bases separating them. There are 24 residues in the CDR3.

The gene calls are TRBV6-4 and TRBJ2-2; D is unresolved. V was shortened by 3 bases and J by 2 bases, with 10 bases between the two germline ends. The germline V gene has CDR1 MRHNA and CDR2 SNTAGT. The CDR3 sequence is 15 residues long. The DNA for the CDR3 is TGTGCCAGCAGTGAATTTGGGCAAAACACCGGGGAGCTGTTTTTT. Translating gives CASSEFGQNTGELFF.